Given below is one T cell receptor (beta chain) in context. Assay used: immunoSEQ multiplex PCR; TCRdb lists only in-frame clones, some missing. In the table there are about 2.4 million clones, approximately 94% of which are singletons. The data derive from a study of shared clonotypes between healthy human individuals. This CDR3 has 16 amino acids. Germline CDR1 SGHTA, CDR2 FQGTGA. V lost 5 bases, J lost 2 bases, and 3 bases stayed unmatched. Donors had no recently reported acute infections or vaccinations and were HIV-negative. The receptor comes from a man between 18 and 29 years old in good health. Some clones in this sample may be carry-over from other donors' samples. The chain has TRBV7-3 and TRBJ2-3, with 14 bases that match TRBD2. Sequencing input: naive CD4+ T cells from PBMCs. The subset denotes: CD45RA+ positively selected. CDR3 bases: TGTGCCAGCAGCCGGACTAGCGGGAGGACCACAGATACGCAGTATTTT. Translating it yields CASSRTSGRTTDTQYF.